This T cell receptor (beta chain) was retrieved from a study of blood T cell repertoires in COVID-19. Trimming removed 0 bases from V and 6 bases from J; junction bases left unmatched: 3. The CDR3 spans 14 residues. From germline, CDR1 is LGHNA and CDR2 YSLEER. Some clones are missing from TCRdb's copy, which holds only in-frame ones; the method was immunoSEQ multiplex PCR. The sample carries fewer than 35,000 clones, about 90% recorded once. This clone was detected once. This TCR was recovered from a human donor with active COVID-19. The donor label of this sample is uncertain. The sample consisted of peripheral blood. The chain employs TRBV4-3 and TRBJ2-3; TRBD2 matches 7 bases. This CDR3 reads CASSQEGGLDTQYF. The CDR3 DNA sequence: TGCGCCAGCAGCCAAGAGGGGGGGTTGGATACGCAGTATTTT.